The present T cell receptor beta chain was sequenced within a study of radiotherapy plus CTLA-4 blockade in lung cancer. Background on the study: Objective responses were seen in around a sixth of patients, disease control in around 31%. Study-level points and caveats: TCR clones originating in tumors grew in number in blood after radiotherapy plus ipilimumab. Interferon-beta and early blood T cell clone dynamics reportedly predicted response best.

Sequencing was performed with immunoSEQ multiplex PCR; in TCRdb, only in-frame clones are kept and a portion is missing. The sample contains 90,000 to 95,000 clones, 83% of which appear only once. The V gene lost 7 bases and the J gene lost 1 base, with 14 bases spanning the gap. CDR1 MDHEN and CDR2 SYDVKM come from the germline V gene. The CDR3 extends over 15 amino acids. Concerning this clone itself: Its antigen remains unknown.

This receptor was identified in a human donor with non-small cell lung cancer who had stable disease on radiotherapy plus ipilimumab. Here the sequenced sample was peripheral blood, taken from a patient treated with radiotherapy plus ipilimumab. The chain links TRBV28 to TRBJ1-5; the D gene is possibly TRBD1 (5 bases). The CDR3 protein is CASTTGVLSNQPQHF. The CDR3 DNA is TGTGCCAGCACCACGGGGGTTCTAAGCAATCAGCCCCAGCATTTT.